This TCR beta chain stems from a study of cytomegalovirus exposure and HLA in healthy donors. Study in general: An analysis done earlier identified 117 million unique TCR beta sequences from around 180 million T cells. Study outcomes and limitations: TCR beta V- and J-gene trimming was later associated with a missense DCLRE1C variant.

The PCR made use of 60 Vbeta and 13 Jbeta primers. Using immunoSEQ multiplex PCR, the repertoire was profiled, and TCRdb retains in-frame clones only, with some absent. The table includes about 120,000 clones, 80% detected once. About this clone itself: Its matching antigen is unknown.

The CDR3 extends over 15 amino acids. CDR1 and CDR2 from the germline V gene are MGHRA and YSYEKL. V shed 1 base and J 5 bases; nucleotides not matched to a gene: 2. The sequence was collected from a man aged 25-45 years in good health and CMV-seronegative. The V gene is TRBV4-1, the J gene TRBJ2-1; 10 bases align to TRBD1. The sequencing sample was made of PBMCs. This chain's CDR3 is CASSQGTGGNNEQFF. The CDR3 coding sequence is TGCGCCAGCAGCCAAGGGACAGGGGGTAACAATGAGCAGTTCTTC.